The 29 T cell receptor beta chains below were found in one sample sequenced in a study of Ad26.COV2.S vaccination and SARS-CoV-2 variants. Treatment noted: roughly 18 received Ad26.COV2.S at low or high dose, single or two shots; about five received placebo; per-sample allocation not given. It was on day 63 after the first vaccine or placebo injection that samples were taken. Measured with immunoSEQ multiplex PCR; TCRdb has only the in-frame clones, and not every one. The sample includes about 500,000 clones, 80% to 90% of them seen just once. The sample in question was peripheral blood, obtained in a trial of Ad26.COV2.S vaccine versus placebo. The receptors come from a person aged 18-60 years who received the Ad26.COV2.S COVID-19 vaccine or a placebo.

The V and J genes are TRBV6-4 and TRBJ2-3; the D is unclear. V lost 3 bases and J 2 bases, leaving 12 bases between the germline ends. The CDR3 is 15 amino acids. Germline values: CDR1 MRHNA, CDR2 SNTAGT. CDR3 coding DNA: TGTGCCAGCAGTGAGTCGCCGAGCCCCACAGATACGCAGTATTTT. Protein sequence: CASSESPSPTDTQYF.

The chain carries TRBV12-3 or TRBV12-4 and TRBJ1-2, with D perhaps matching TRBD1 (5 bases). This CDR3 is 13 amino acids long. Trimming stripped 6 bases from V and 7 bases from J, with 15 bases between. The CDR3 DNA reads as TGTGCCAGCAGACCGGGACCCGGTGGTGGCTACACCTTC. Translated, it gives CASRPGPGGGYTF.

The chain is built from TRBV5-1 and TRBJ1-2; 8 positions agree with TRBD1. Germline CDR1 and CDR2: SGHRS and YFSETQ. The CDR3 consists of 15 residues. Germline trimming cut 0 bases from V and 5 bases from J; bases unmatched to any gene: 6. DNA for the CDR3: TGCGCCAGCAGCTTGGCCCCAGGGGGCGATTATGGCTACACCTTC. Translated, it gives CASSLAPGGDYGYTF.

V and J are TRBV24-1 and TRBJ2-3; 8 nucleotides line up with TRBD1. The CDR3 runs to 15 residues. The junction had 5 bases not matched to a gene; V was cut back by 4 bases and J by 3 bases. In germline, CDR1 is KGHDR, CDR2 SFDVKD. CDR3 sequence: CATSDRQGTTDTQYF. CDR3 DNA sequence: TGTGCCACCAGTGACCGACAGGGGACGACAGATACGCAGTATTTT.

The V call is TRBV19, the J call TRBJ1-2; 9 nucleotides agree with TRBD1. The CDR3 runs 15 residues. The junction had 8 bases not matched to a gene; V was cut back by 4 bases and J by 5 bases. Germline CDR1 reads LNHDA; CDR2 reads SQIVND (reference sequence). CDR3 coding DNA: TGTGCCAGTAGTAAGGGACAGGGCGTCGATTATGGCTACACCTTC. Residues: CASSKGQGVDYGYTF.

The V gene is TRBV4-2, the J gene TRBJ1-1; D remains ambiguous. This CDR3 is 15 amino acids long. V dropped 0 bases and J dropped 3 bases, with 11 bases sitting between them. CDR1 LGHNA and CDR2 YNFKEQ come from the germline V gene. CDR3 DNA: TGTGCCAGCAGCCAAGAGGGCCAGAAAGACACTGAAGCTTTCTTT. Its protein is CASSQEGQKDTEAFF.

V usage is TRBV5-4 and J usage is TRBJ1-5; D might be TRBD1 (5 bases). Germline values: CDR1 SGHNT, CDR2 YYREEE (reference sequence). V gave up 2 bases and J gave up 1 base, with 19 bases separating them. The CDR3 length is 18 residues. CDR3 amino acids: CASSFVWGLGTSNQPQHF. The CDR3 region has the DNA TGTGCCAGCAGCTTTGTTTGGGGCCTGGGGACCAGCAATCAGCCCCAGCATTTT.

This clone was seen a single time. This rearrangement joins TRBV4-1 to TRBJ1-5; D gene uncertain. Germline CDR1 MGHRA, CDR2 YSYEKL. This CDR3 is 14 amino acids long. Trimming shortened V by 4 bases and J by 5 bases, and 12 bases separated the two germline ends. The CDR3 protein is CASSPAGFHQPQHF. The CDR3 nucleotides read TGCGCCAGCAGCCCGGCGGGGTTCCATCAGCCCCAGCATTTT.

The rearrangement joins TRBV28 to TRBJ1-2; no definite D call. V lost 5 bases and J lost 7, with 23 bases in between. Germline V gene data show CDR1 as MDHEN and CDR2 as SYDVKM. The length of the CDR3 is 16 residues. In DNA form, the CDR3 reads TGTGCCAGCAGTCTATTCCCAGGATCGGGTCAGCCTGGCTACACCTTC. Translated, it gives CASSLFPGSGQPGYTF.

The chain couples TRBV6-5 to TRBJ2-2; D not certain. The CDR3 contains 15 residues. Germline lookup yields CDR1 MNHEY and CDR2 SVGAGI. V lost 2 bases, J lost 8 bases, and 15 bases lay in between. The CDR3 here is CASSYRAAGVGELFF. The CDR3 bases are TGTGCCAGCAGTTACCGGGCAGCTGGTGTTGGGGAGCTGTTTTTT.

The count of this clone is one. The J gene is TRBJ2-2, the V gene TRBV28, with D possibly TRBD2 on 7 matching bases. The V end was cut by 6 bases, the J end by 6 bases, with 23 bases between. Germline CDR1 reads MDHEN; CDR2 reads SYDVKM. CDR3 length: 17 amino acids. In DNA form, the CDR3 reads TGTGCCAGCAGCTCCCCCATGGGGGGGGCAAGTTCCGGGGAGCTGTTTTTT. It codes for CASSSPMGGASSGELFF.

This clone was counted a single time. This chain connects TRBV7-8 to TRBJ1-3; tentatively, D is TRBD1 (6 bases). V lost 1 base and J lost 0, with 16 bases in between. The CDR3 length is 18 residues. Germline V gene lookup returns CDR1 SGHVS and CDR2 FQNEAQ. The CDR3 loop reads CASSLVGADIYSGNTIYF. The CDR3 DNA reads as TGTGCCAGCAGCTTAGTGGGGGCGGATATTTACTCTGGAAACACCATATATTTT.

CDR3 amino acids: CASSEGSVPRAYEQYF. The CDR3, as DNA: TGTGCCAGCAGTGAAGGGAGCGTCCCGAGGGCCTACGAGCAGTACTTC. This chain joins TRBV6-1 and TRBJ2-7; tentative D call: TRBD2 (5 bases). The CDR3 is made up of 16 amino acids. Germline V gene sequence: CDR1 MNHNS, CDR2 SASEGT. V dropped 1 base and J dropped 2 bases, with 15 bases sitting between them.

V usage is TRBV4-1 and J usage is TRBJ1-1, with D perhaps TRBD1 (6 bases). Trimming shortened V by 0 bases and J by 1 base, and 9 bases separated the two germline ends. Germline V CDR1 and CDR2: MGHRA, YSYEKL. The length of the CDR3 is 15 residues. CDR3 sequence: CASSQEDRRNTEAFF. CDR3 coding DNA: TGCGCCAGCAGCCAAGAAGACAGGCGGAACACTGAAGCTTTCTTT.

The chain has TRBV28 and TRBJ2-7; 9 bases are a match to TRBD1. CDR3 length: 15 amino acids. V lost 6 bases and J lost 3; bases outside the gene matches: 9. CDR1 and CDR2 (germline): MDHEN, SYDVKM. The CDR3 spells CASRNPGTGYYEQYF. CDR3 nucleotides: TGTGCCAGCAGGAATCCCGGGACAGGGTACTACGAGCAGTACTTC.

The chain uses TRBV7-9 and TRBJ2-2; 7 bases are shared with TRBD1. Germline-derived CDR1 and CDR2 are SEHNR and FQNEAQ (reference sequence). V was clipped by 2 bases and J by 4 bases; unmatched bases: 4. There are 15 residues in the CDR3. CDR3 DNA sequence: TGTGCCAGCAGCTTATGGGACAGCTCCACCGGGGAGCTGTTTTTT. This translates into CASSLWDSSTGELFF.

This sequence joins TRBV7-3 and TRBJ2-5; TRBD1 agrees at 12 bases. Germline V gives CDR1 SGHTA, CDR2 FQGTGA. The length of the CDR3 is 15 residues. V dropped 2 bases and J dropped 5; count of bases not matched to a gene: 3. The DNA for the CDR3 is TGTGCCAGCAGCTTAGGGACAGGGGGCTATGAGACCCAGTACTTC. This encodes CASSLGTGGYETQYF.

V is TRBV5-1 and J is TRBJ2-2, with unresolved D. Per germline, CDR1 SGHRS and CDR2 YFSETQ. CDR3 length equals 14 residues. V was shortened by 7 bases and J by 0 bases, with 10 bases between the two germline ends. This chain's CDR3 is CASGAAANTGELFF. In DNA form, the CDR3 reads TGCGCCAGCGGCGCGGCAGCGAACACCGGGGAGCTGTTTTTT.

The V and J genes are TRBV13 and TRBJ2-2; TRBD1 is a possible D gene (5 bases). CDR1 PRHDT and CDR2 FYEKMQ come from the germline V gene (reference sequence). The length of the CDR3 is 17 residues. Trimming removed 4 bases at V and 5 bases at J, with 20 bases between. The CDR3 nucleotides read TGTGCCAGCAGCTCGCGAACCATAGGGGAAGTTACCGGGGAGCTGTTTTTT. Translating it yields CASSSRTIGEVTGELFF. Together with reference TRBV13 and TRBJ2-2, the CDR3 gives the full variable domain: AAGVIQSPRHLIKEKRETATLKCYPIPRHDTVYWYQQGPGQDPQFLISFYEKMQSDKGSIPDRFSAQQFSDYHSELNMSSLELGDSALYFCASSSRTIGEVTGELFFGEGSRLTVL.

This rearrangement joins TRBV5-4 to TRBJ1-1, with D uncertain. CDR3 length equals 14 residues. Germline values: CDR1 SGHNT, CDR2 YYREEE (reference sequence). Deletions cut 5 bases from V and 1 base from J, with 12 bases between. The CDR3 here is CASRPRPENTEAFF. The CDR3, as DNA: TGTGCCAGCAGACCCAGGCCGGAGAACACTGAAGCTTTCTTT.

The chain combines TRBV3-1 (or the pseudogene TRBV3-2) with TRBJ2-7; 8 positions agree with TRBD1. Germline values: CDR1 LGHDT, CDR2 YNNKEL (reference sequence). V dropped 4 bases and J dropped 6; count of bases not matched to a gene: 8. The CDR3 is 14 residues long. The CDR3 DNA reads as TGTGCCAGCAGCCCAATTCTGACAGGGGCCGAGCAGTACTTC. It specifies CASSPILTGAEQYF.

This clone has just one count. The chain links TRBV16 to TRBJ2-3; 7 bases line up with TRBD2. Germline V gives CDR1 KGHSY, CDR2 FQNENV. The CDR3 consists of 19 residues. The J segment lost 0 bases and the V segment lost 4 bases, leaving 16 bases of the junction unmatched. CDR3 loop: CASSPWPGGKSTSTDTQYF. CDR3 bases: TGTGCCAGCAGCCCCTGGCCGGGGGGAAAATCAACTAGCACAGATACGCAGTATTTT.

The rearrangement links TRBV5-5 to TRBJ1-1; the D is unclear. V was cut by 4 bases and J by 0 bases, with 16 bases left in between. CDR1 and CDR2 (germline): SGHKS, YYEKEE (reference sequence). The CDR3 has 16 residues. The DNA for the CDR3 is TGTGCCAGCAGCCCGATTTTCGGGAACCTGAACACTGAAGCTTTCTTT. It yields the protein CASSPIFGNLNTEAFF.

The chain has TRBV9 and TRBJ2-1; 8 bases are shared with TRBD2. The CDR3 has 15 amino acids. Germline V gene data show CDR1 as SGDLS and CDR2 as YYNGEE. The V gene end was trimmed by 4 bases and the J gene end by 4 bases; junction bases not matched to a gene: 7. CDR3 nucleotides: TGTGCCAGCAGCCCCTTGGCTAGCGGGTACAATGAGCAGTTCTTC. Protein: CASSPLASGYNEQFF.

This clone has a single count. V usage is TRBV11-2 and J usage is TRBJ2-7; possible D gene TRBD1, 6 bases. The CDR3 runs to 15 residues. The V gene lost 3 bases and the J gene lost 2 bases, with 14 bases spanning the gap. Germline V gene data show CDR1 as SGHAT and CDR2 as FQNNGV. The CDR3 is CASSLGQGPAYEQYF. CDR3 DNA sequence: TGTGCCAGCAGCTTGGGGCAGGGGCCGGCCTACGAGCAGTACTTC.

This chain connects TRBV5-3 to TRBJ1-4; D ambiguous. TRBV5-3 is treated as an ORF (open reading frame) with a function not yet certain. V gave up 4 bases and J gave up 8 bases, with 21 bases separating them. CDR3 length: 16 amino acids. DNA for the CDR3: TGTGCCAGAAGCCAAATAGTCCTTCCGCCCGTCGAAAAACTGTTTTTT. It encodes CARSQIVLPPVEKLFF.

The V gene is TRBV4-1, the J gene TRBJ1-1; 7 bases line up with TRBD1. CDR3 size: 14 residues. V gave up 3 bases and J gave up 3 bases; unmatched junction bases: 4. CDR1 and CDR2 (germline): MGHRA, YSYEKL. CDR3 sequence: CASSQEGQYTEAFF. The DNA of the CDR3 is TGCGCCAGCAGCCAGGAGGGACAGTACACTGAAGCTTTCTTT.

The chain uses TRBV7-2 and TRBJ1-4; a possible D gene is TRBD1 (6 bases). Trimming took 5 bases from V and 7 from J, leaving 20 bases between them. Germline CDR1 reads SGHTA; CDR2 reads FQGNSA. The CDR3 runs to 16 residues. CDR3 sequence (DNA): TGTGCCAGCAGCCCATACCTACAGGGTATTAGTGAAAAACTGTTTTTT. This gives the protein CASSPYLQGISEKLFF.

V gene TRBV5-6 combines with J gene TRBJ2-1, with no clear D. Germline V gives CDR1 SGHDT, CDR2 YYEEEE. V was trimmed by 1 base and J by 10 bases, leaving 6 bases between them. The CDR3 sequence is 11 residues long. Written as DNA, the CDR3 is TGTGCCAGCAGCTTGAGGCAAGAGCAGTTCTTC. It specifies CASSLRQEQFF. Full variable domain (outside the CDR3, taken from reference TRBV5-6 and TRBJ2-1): DAGVTQSPTHLIKTRGQQVTLRCSPKSGHDTVSWYQQALGQGPQFIFQYYEEEERQRGNFPDRFSGHQFPNYSSELNVNALLLGDSALYLCASSLRQEQFFGPGTRLTVL.